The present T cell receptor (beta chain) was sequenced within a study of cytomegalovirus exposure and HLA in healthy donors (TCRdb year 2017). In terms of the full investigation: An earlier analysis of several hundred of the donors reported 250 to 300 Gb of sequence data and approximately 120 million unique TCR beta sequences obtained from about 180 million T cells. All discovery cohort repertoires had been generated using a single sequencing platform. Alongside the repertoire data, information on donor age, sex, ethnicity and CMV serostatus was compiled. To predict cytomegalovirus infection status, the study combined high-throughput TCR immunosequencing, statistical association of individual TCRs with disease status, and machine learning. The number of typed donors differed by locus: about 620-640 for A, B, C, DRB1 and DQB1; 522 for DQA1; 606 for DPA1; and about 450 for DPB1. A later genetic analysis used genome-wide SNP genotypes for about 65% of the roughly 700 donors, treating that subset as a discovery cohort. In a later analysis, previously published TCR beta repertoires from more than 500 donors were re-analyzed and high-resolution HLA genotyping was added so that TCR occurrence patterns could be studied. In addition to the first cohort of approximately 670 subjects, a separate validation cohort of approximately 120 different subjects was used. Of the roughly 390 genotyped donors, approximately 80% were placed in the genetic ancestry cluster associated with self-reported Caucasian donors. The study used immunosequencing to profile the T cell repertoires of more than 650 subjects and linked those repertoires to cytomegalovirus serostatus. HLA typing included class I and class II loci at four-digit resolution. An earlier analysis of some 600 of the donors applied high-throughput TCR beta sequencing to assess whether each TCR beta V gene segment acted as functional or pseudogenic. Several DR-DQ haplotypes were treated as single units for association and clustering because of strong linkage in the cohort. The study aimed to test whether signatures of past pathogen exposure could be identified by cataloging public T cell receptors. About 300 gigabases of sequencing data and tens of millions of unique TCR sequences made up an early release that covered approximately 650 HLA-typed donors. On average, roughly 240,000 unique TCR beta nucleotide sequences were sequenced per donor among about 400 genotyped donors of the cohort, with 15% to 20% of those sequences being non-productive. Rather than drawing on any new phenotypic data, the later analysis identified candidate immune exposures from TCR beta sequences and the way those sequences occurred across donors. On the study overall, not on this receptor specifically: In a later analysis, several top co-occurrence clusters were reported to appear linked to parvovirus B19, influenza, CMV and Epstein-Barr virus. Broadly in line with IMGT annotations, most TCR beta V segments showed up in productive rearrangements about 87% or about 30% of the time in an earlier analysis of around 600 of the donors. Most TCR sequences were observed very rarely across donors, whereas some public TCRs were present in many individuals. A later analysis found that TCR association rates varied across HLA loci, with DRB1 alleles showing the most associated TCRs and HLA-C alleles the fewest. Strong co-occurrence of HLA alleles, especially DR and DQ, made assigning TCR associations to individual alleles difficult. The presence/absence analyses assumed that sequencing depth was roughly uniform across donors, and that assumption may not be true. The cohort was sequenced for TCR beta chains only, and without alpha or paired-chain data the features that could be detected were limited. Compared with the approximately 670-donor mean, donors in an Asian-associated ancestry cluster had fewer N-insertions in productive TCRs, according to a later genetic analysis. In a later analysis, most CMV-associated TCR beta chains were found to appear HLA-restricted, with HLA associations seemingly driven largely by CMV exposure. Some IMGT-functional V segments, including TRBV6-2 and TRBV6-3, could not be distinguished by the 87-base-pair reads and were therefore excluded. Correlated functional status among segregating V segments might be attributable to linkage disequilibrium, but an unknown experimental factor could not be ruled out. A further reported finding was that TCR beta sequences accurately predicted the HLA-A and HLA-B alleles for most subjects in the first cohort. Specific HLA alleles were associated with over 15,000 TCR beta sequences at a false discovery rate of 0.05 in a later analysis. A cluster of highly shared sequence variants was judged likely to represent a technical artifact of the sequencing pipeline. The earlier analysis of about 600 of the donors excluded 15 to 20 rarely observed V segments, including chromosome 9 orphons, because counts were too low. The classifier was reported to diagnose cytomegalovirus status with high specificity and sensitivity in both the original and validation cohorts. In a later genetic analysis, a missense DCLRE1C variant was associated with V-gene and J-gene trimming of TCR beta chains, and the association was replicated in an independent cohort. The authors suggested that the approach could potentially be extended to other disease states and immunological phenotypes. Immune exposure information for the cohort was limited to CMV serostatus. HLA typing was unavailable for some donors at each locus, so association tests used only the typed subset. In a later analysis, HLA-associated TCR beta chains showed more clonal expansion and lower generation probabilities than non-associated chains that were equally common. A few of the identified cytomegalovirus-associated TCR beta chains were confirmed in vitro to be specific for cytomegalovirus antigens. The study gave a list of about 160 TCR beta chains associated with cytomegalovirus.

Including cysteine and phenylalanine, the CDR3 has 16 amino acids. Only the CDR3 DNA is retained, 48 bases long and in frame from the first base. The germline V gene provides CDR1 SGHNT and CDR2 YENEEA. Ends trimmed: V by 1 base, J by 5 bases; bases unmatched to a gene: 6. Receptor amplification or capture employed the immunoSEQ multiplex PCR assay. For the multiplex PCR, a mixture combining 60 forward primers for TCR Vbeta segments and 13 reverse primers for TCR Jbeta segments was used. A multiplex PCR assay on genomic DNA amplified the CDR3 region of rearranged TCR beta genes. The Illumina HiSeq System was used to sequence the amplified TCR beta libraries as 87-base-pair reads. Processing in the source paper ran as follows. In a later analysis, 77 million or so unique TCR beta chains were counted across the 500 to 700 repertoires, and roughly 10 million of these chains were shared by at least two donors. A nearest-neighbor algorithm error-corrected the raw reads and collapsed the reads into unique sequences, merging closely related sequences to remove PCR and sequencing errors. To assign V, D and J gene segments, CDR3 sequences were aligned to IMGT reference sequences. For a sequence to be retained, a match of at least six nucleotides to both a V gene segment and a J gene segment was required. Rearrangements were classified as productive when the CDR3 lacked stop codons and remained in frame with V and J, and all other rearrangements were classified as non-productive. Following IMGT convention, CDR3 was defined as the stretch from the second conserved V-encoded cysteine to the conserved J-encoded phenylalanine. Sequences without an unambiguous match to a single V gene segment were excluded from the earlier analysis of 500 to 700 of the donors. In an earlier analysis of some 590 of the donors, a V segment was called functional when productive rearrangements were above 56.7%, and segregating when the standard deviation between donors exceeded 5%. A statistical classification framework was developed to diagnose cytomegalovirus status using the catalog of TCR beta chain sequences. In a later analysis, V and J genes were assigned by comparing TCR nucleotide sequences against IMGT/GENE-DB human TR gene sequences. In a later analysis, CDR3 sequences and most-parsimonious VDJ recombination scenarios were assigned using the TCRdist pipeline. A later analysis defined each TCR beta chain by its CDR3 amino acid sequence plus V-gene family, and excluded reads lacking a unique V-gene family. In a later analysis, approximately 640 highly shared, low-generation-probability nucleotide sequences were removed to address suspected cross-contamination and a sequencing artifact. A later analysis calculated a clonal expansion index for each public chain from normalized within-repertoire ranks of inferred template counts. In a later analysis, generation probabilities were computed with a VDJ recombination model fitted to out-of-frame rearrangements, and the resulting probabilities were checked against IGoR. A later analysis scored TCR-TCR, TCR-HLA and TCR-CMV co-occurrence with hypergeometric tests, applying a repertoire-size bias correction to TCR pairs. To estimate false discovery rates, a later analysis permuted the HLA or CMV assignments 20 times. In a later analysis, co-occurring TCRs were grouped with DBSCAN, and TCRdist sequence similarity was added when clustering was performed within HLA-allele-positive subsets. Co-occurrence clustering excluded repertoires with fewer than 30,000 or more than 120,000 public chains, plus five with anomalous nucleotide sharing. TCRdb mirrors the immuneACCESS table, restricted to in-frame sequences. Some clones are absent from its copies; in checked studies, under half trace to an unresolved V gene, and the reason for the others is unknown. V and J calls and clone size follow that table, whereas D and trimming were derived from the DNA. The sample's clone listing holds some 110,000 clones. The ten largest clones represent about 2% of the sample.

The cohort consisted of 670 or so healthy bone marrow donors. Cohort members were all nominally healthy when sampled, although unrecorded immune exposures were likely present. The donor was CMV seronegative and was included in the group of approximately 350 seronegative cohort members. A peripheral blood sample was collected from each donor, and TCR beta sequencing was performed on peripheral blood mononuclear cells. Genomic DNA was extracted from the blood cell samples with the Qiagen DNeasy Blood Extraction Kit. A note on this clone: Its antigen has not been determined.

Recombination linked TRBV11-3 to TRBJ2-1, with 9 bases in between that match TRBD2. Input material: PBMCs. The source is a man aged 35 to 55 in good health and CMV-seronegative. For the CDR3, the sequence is CASSLGVAGVDNEQFF. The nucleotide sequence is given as TGTGCCAGCAGCTTAGGGGTAGCGGGAGTAGACAATGAGCAGTTCTTC. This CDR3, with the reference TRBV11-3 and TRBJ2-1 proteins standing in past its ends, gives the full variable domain EAGVVQSPRYKIIEKKQPVAFWCNPISGHNTLYWYLQNLGQGPELLIRYENEEAVDDSQLPKDRFSAERLKGVDSTLKIQPAELGDSAVYLCASSLGVAGVDNEQFFGPGTRLTVL.